Sequencing of this T cell receptor beta chain was carried out in a study of CD8+ T cells in alopecia areata. On the study more broadly: Treated patients were given 5 to 10 mg oral tofacitinib twice daily.

Treatment given: oral pan-JAK inhibitor, 5-10 mg twice daily. PBMCs yielded sorted CD4+ and CD8+ T cells. cDNA prepared by RNA extraction and subsequent reverse transcription served as the template for sequencing. The repertoire was sequenced with immunoSEQ multiplex PCR; TCRdb's copy has only in-frame clones and lacks some. The sample has about 190,000 clones; approximately 57% are singletons. The length of the CDR3 is 15 residues. CDR1 and CDR2 (germline): GTSNPN, SVGIG (reference sequence). The V end lost 3 bases, the J end lost 1 base, and 14 bases lay between the germline ends. The sample here was CD4+ T cells sorted from blood, taken at week 24, from a patient treated with tofacitinib. This clonotype was sampled from a human donor with alopecia areata. This chain joins TRBV30 and TRBJ2-3; possibly TRBD1 for D (7 bases). CDR3 DNA: TGTGCCTGGAGCTCAGGGGGGATAGGCACAGATACGCAGTATTTT. Amino acids: CAWSSGGIGTDTQYF.